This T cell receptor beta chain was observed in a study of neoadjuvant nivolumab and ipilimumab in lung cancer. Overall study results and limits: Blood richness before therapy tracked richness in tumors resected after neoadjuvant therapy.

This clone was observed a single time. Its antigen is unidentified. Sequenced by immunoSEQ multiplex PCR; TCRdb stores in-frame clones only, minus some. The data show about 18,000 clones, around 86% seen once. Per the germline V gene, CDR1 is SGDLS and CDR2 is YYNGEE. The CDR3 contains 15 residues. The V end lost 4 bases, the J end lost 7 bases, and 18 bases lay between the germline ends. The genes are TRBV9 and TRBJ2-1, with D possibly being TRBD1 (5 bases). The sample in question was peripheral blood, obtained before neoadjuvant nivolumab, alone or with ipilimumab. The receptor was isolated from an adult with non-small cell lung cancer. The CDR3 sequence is CASSPLGPQVNEQFF. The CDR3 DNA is TGTGCCAGCAGCCCCTTGGGGCCCCAGGTGAATGAGCAGTTCTTC. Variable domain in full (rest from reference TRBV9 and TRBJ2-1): DSGVTQTPKHLITATGQRVTLRCSPRSGDLSVYWYQQSLDQGLQFLIQYYNGEERAKGNILERFSAQQFPDLHSELNLSSLELGDSALYFCASSPLGPQVNEQFFGPGTRLTVL.